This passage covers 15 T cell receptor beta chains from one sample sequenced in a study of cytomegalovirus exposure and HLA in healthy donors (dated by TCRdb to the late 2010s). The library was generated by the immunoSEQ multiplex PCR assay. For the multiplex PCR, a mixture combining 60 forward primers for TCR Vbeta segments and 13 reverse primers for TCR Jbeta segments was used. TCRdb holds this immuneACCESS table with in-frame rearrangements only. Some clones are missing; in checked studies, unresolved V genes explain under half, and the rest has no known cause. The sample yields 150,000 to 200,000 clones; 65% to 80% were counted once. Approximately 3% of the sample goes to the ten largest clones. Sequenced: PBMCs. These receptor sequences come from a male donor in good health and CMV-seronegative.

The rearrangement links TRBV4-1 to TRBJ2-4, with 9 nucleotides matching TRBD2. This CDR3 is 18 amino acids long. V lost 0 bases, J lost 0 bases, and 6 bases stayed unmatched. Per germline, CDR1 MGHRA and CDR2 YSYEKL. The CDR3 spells CASSQDRAGGVAKNIQYF. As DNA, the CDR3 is TGCGCCAGCAGCCAAGATAGGGCGGGGGGGGTAGCCAAAAACATTCAGTACTTC.

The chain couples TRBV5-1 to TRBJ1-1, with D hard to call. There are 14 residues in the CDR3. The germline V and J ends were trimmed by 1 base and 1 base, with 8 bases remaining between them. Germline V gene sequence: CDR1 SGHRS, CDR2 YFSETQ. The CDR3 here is CASSLTATNTEAFF. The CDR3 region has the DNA TGCGCCAGCAGCTTGACAGCAACGAACACTGAAGCTTTCTTT.

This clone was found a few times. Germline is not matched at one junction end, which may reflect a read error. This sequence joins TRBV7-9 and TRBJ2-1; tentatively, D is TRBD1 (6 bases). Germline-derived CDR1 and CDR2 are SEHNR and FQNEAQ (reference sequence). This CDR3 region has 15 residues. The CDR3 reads CSSSLVTGTYNEQFF. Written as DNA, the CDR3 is TGTTCCAGCAGCTTAGTGACAGGAACATACAATGAGCAGTTCTTC.

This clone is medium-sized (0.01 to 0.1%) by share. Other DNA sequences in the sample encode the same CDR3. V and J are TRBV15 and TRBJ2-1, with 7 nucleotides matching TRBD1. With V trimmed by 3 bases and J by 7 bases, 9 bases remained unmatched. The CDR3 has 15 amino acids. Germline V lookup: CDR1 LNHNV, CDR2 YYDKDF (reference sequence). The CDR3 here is CATSRITGVGNEQFF. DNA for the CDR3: TGTGCCACCAGCAGGATTACAGGGGTCGGGAATGAGCAGTTCTTC.

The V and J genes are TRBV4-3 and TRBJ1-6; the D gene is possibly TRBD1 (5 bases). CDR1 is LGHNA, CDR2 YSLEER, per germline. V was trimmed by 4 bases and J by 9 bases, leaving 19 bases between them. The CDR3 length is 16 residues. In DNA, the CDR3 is TGCGCCAGCAGCCCGAATCGGGGGAGAGGGGCTTCACCCCTCCACTTT. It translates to CASSPNRGRGASPLHF.

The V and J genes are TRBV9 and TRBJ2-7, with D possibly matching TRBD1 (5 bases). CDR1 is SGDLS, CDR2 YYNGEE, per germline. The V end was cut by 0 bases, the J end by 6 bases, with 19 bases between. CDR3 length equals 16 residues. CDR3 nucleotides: TGTGCCAGCAGCGTAGCTAGTAGAGCAGGGTGGTCCGAGCAGTACTTC. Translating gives CASSVASRAGWSEQYF.

The CDR3 here is CASSPWATSHEQYF. CDR3 DNA: TGTGCCAGCAGCCCCTGGGCCACGTCCCACGAGCAGTACTTC. The chain recombines TRBV11-1 with TRBJ2-5, with no clear D. TRBJ2-7 explains the end of the DNA better; the J call may be wrong. The CDR3 consists of 14 residues. Per the germline V gene, CDR1 is SGHAT and CDR2 is FQDESV (reference sequence).

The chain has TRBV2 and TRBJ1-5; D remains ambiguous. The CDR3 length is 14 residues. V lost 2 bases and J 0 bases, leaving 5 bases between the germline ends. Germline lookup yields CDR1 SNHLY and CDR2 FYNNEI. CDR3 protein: CASSERYSNQPQHF. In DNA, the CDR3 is TGTGCCAGCAGTGAACGGTATAGCAATCAGCCCCAGCATTTT.

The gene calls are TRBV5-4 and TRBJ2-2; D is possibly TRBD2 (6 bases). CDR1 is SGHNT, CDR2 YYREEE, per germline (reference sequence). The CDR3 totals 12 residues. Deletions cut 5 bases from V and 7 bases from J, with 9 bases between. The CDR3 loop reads CASRREDGELFF. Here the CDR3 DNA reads TGTGCCAGCAGGAGGGAGGACGGGGAGCTGTTTTTT.

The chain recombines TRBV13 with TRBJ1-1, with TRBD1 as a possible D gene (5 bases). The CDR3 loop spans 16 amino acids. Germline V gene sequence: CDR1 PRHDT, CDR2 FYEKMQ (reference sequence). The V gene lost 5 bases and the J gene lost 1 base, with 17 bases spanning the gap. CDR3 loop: CASSPARGAPNTEAFF. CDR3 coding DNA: TGTGCCAGCAGCCCGGCCCGCGGGGCGCCGAACACTGAAGCTTTCTTT.

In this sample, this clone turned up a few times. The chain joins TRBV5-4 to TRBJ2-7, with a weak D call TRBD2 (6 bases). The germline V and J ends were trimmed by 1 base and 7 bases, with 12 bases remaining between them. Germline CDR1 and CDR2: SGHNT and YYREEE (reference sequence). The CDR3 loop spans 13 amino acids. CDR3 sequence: CASSLPGGGEQYF. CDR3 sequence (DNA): TGTGCCAGCAGCTTGCCCGGGGGAGGAGAGCAGTACTTC.

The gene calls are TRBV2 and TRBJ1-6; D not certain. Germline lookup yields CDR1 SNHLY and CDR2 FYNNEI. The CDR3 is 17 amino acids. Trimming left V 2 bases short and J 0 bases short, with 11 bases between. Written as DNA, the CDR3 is TGTGCCAGCAGTGAACCCAGGCCGAGCTCCTATAATTCACCCCTCCACTTT. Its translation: CASSEPRPSSYNSPLHF.

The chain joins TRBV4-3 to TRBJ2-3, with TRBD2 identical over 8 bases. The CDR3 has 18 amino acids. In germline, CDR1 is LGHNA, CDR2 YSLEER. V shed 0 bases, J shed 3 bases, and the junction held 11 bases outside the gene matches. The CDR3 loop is CASSQDARWTGGTDTQYF. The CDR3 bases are TGCGCCAGCAGCCAAGATGCACGATGGACGGGAGGGACAGATACGCAGTATTTT.

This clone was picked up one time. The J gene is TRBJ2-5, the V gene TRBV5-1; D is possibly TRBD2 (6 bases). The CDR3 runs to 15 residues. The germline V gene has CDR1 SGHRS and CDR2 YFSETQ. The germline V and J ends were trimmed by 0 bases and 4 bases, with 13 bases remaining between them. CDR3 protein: CASSLDPGGRETQYF. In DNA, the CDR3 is TGCGCCAGCAGCTTGGACCCCGGGGGTAGAGAGACCCAGTACTTC.

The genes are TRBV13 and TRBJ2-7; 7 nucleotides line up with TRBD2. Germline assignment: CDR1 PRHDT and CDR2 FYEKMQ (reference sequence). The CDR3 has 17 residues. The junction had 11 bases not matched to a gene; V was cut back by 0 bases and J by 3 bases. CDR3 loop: CASSLGTRVGGNYEQYF. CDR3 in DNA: TGTGCCAGCAGCTTAGGTACGCGAGTCGGGGGGAACTACGAGCAGTACTTC.